The 14 T cell receptor beta chains reported below all come from one sample, sequenced in a study of T cells in Graves' hyperthyroidism and ophthalmopathy. From RNA transcripts, TCR beta CDR3 regions were amplified. The HTBI primer set was used in a first-round RT-PCR of the TCR CDR3. TCRdb used MiXCR to reprocess the multiplex PCR reads, holding one entry per CDR3 protein. The sample shows 690,000 or so distinct CDR3 sequences, around 20% of them seen only once. Sequenced sample: blood. These receptors originate from a woman aged 45-65 years with Graves' hyperthyroidism that later progressed to Graves' ophthalmopathy.

This clonotype was seen only a few times. The CDR3 nucleotides read TGTGCCAGCAGTTACTCGGATGTGGGTAATTCACCCCTCCACTTT. Its translation is CASSYSDVGNSPLHF. This chain connects TRBV6-5 to TRBJ1-6; D is unclear. CDR3 length equals 15 residues. V was shortened by 0 bases and J by 6 bases, with 9 bases between the two germline ends. Germline assignment: CDR1 MNHEY and CDR2 SVGAGI.

In this sample, this clonotype turned up a few times. V and J are TRBV6-1 and TRBJ1-4, with 7 bases identical to TRBD1. The CDR3 is 16 residues long. From germline, CDR1 is MNHNS and CDR2 SASEGT. The V gene end was trimmed by 5 bases and the J gene end by 2 bases; junction bases not matched to a gene: 8. CDR3 DNA: TGTGCCAGCAGTTCCAGGGGGGGGCCCACTAATGAAAAACTGTTTTTT. Amino acids: CASSSRGGPTNEKLFF.

The chain employs TRBV9 and TRBJ1-6, with D perhaps TRBD1 (6 bases). The CDR3 is made up of 15 amino acids. With 2 bases removed from V and 13 bases from J, the gap between germline ends came to 19 bases. Germline V gene lookup returns CDR1 SGDLS and CDR2 YYNGEE. CDR3 sequence: CASSVRLGAGSPLHF. CDR3 DNA: TGTGCCAGCAGCGTCAGATTGGGGGCCGGGTCCCCCCTCCACTTT. Full variable domain (missing parts from reference TRBV9 and TRBJ1-6): DSGVTQTPKHLITATGQRVTLRCSPRSGDLSVYWYQQSLDQGLQFLIQYYNGEERAKGNILERFSAQQFPDLHSELNLSSLELGDSALYFCASSVRLGAGSPLHFGNGTRLTVT.

This clonotype was seen many times. This CDR3 is CASSYNSNSYEQYF. DNA of the CDR3: TGTGCCAGCAGTTACAACAGCAACTCCTACGAGCAGTACTTC. The V call is TRBV6-6, the J call TRBJ2-7; no firm D call. The CDR3 has 14 residues. The germline V gene has CDR1 MNHNY and CDR2 SVGAGI (reference sequence). V lost 2 bases, J lost 0 bases, and 8 bases lay in between.

This clonotype was detected only a few times. V is TRBV7-2 and J is TRBJ2-3; D assignment may be TRBD1 or TRBD2 (5 bases each). The CDR3 has 13 residues. Deletions cut 6 bases from V and 5 bases from J, with 12 bases between. Germline lookup yields CDR1 SGHTA and CDR2 FQGNSA. The DNA of the CDR3 is TGTGCCAGCAGGGGGACGGCAGGAGATACGCAGTATTTT. It codes for CASRGTAGDTQYF.

This clonotype was found a few times. The J gene is TRBJ1-1, the V gene TRBV12-5; D remains ambiguous. Germline V CDR1 and CDR2: LGHNT, FRNRAP. The CDR3 sequence is 11 residues long. Trimming stripped 4 bases from V and 1 base from J, with 1 base between. CDR3 nucleotide sequence: TGTGCTAGTGGTTGGAACACTGAAGCTTTCTTT. This codes for CASGWNTEAFF.

The chain recombines TRBV20-1 with TRBJ1-2; D perhaps matches TRBD1 (6 bases). Trimming took off 6 bases at V and 0 bases at J, with 11 bases between the two ends. The CDR3 is made up of 13 amino acids. CDR1 and CDR2 (germline): DFQATT, SNEGSKA (reference sequence). The CDR3 DNA reads as TGCAGTGCGGAAGCAGGGGCTAACTATGGCTACACCTTC. This encodes CSAEAGANYGYTF.

The table lists this clonotype with a few counts. The chain is built from TRBV7-2 and TRBJ2-4; no definite D call. The CDR3 is 13 residues long. Germline CDR1 is SGHTA and CDR2 is FQGNSA. The V end was cut by 4 bases, the J end by 10 bases, with 14 bases between. The CDR3 protein is CASSSVKDSIQYF. Written as DNA, the CDR3 is TGTGCCAGCAGCTCCGTGAAAGACTCTATTCAGTACTTC. The whole variable domain, filled in from reference TRBV7-2 and TRBJ2-4, reads GAGVSQSPSNKVTEKGKDVELRCDPISGHTALYWYRQSLGQGLEFLIYFQGNSAPDKSGLPSDRFSAERTGGSVSTLTIQRTQQEDSAVYLCASSSVKDSIQYFGAGTRLSVL.

This clonotype has more than one count but fewer than ten. V and J are TRBV3-1 and TRBJ1-1; D is possibly TRBD1 (5 bases). With 5 bases removed from V and 4 bases from J, the gap between germline ends came to 20 bases. Germline CDR1 is LGHDT and CDR2 is YNNKEL (reference sequence). The CDR3 totals 16 residues. CDR3 in amino acids: CASSTDRLPDFTEAFF. CDR3 coding DNA: TGTGCCAGCAGCACAGACAGACTCCCGGACTTCACTGAAGCTTTCTTT. Full variable domain (remainder filled in from reference TRBV3-1 and TRBJ1-1): DTAVSQTPKYLVTQMGNDKSIKCEQNLGHDTMYWYKQDSKKFLKIMFSYNNKELIINETVPNRFSPKSPDKAHLNLHINSLELGDSAVYFCASSTDRLPDFTEAFFGQGTRLTVV.

This clonotype was observed a few times. This chain connects TRBV4-1 to TRBJ1-1; D remains ambiguous. The CDR3 runs to 17 residues. Trimming cost V 1 base and J 1 base, with 16 bases left between them. CDR1 MGHRA and CDR2 YSYEKL come from the germline V gene. The CDR3: CASSQGVGEGKNTEAFF. In DNA, the CDR3 is TGCGCCAGCAGCCAAGGTGTAGGCGAAGGAAAGAACACTGAAGCTTTCTTT.

This clonotype was observed many times. V is TRBV5-1 and J is TRBJ1-1; D call uncertain. Looked up from germline, CDR1 is SGHRS and CDR2 is YFSETQ. V lost 0 bases to trimming and J lost 0 bases, with 9 bases between them. The CDR3 length is 15 residues. The CDR3 DNA reads TGCGCCAGCAGCTTGGTAGCATTGGTGAACACTGAAGCTTTCTTT. Translating it yields CASSLVALVNTEAFF. The full variable domain, rest sourced from reference TRBV5-1 and TRBJ1-1, is KAGVTQTPRYLIKTRGQQVTLSCSPISGHRSVSWYQQTPGQGLQFLFEYFSETQRNKGNFPGRFSGRQFSNSRSEMNVSTLELGDSALYLCASSLVALVNTEAFFGQGTRLTVV.

The chain recombines TRBV7-2 with TRBJ2-1, with D perhaps matching TRBD1 or TRBD2 (5 bases each). CDR3 size: 15 residues. Trimming shortened V by 4 bases and J by 4 bases, and 14 bases separated the two germline ends. Germline CDR1 reads SGHTA; CDR2 reads FQGNSA. In DNA form, the CDR3 reads TGTGCCAGCAGCTGGTCCGGGACCAATTACAATGAGCAGTTCTTC. This codes for CASSWSGTNYNEQFF.

This clonotype was detected ten times or more. DNA of the CDR3: TGCGCCAGCAGCTGGGGGATATCCGGGATTCCTGAAGCTTTCTTT. Residues: CASSWGISGIPEAFF. This chain connects TRBV5-1 to TRBJ1-1; the D gene is possibly TRBD1 (5 bases). The CDR3 covers 15 residues. Germline-derived CDR1 and CDR2 are SGHRS and YFSETQ. V was pared by 3 bases and J by 6 bases, with 18 bases between.

This clonotype has just a few counts. The gene calls are TRBV12-3 or TRBV12-4 and TRBJ2-3, with 8 bases aligning to TRBD1. V trimming: 5 bases; J trimming: 2 bases; junction bases outside the gene matches: 9. This CDR3 comprises 16 residues. The CDR3 sequence: CASSPGQGGITDTQYF. DNA for the CDR3: TGTGCCAGCAGTCCAGGACAGGGTGGGATCACAGATACGCAGTATTTT.